Following are 25 T cell receptor beta chains from one sample sequenced in a study of molecular identifiers for immune sequencing clone quantification. Using its own MiXCR run on the PCR reads, TCRdb lists one record per CDR3 protein. The sample includes over 85,000 distinct CDR3 sequences, 21% of them seen just once. The source material was naive CD8+ T cells from blood, with Jurkat cell RNA spiked in. Subset in this sample: FACS-sorted CD8+CD4-CCR7+CD45RA+ naive T cells. The receptors here all came from a human donor in good health. Some libraries in this study had Jurkat cell RNA spiked in.

Worth noting for this clonotype: At one end the junction does not follow the germline gene, possibly because of a read error. This rearrangement joins TRBV4-2 to TRBJ2-3, with no clear D. The CDR3 loop spans 12 amino acids. CDR1 is LGHNA and CDR2 is YNFKEQ in the germline V gene. In DNA form, the CDR3 reads TGTGCCAGCAGCCAAGAAACCACTCCGCGGTGTTTT. It translates to CASSQETTPRCF.

This clonotype was found many times. The chain is built from TRBV11-2 and TRBJ2-1; no reliable D call. V lost 1 base, J lost 7 bases, and 14 bases lay in between. This CDR3 region has 15 residues. Germline loops: CDR1 SGHAT, CDR2 FQNNGV. CDR3 nucleotide sequence: TGTGCCAGCAGCTTAGCGGAAAAACGGGCAAATGAGCAGTTCTTC. Residues: CASSLAEKRANEQFF. The full variable domain, with the rest looked up from reference TRBV11-2 and TRBJ2-1, is EAGVAQSPRYKIIEKRQSVAFWCNPISGHATLYWYQQILGQGPKLLIQFQNNGVVDDSQLPKDRFSAERLKGVDSTLKIQPAKLEDSAVYLCASSLAEKRANEQFFGPGTRLTVL.

V is TRBV6-2 or TRBV6-3 and J is TRBJ2-1; 10 positions match TRBD2. CDR1 and CDR2 (germline): MNHEY, SVGEGT. The junction had 5 bases not matched to a gene; V was cut back by 2 bases and J by 7 bases. The CDR3 is 15 amino acids. CDR3 residues: CASSYAAGGHNEQFF. Here the CDR3 DNA reads TGTGCCAGCAGTTACGCAGCGGGGGGGCATAATGAGCAGTTCTTC.

The CDR3 is CASSVETAWDYGYTF. The CDR3 DNA sequence: TGTGCCAGCAGCGTAGAGACAGCTTGGGACTATGGCTACACCTTC. The chain combines TRBV9 with TRBJ1-2, with D possibly TRBD1 on 5 matching bases. The ends were cut back, 0 bases at V and 3 bases at J, with 12 bases in the middle. This CDR3 has 15 amino acids. Germline assignment: CDR1 SGDLS and CDR2 YYNGEE.

This clonotype came up many times. The chain combines TRBV7-6 with TRBJ2-3; the D gene could be TRBD1 or TRBD2 (5 bases each). The germline V gene has CDR1 SGHVS and CDR2 FNYEAQ. The CDR3 covers 14 residues. V gave up 4 bases and J gave up 0 bases, with 8 bases separating them. The CDR3 loop reads CASSSGRSTDTQYF. Written as DNA, the CDR3 is TGTGCCAGCAGCTCGGGACGGAGCACAGATACGCAGTATTTT.

On this clonotype: A read error may account for a junction end that differs from germline. V gene TRBV24-1 combines with J gene TRBJ2-2; D assignment may be TRBD1 or TRBD2 (6 bases each). Germline values: CDR1 KGHDR, CDR2 SFDVKD. The length of the CDR3 is 16 residues. The CDR3 bases are TGTGCCACCAGTGATTTGAGGACAGATCTCACCGGGGGGCTGTTTTTT. Its translation: CATSDLRTDLTGGLFF.

This clonotype was seen repeatedly, ten times or more. V usage is TRBV10-3 and J usage is TRBJ2-7; no reliable D call. Germline V gene data show CDR1 as ENHRY and CDR2 as SYGVKD. CDR3 length: 14 amino acids. Trimming cost V 3 bases and J 3 bases, with 12 bases left between them. The CDR3 protein is CAISERAENYEQYF. CDR3 DNA: TGTGCCATCAGTGAACGGGCGGAGAACTACGAGCAGTACTTC.

This clonotype was counted a few times. The rearrangement uses TRBV7-6 and TRBJ2-7, with TRBD2 identical over 10 bases. Trimming took 5 bases from V and 5 from J; bases not matched to a gene: 12. CDR1 is SGHVS and CDR2 is FNYEAQ in the germline V gene. There are 16 residues in the CDR3. The CDR3 loop is CASSPHIAGGENEQYF. The CDR3 DNA reads as TGTGCCAGCAGCCCCCATATAGCGGGAGGTGAAAACGAGCAGTACTTC.

On this clonotype: One base away lies a much larger clone, so this may be a sequencing read error. The chain recombines TRBV6-5 with TRBJ2-5; D is unresolved. Germline assignment: CDR1 MNHEY and CDR2 SVGAGI. Trimming stripped 0 bases from V and 7 bases from J, with 9 bases between. The CDR3 contains 13 residues. CDR3 bases: TGTGCCAGCAGTTACTCGCTAATGGGGACCCAGTACTTC. As protein: CASSYSLMGTQYF.

This clonotype has at least ten counts. V is TRBV19 and J is TRBJ2-5; the D gene could be TRBD1 or TRBD2 (5 bases each). V was shortened by 10 bases and J by 5 bases, with 17 bases between the two germline ends. Germline V gene data show CDR1 as LNHDA and CDR2 as SQIVND (reference sequence). This CDR3 has 13 residues. CDR3 loop: CATSMGEIETQYF. The CDR3 nucleotides read TGTGCCACCTCAATGGGGGAAATCGAGACCCAGTACTTC.

This clonotype was observed a few times. The chain couples TRBV3-1 to TRBJ2-1; possibly TRBD2 for D (5 bases). The germline V gene has CDR1 LGHDT and CDR2 YNNKEL (reference sequence). The CDR3 totals 17 residues. V was pared by 0 bases and J by 0 bases, with 12 bases between. CDR3 DNA sequence: TGTGCCAGCAGCCAAGATAGAATGGGGAGCTCCTACAATGAGCAGTTCTTC. It codes for CASSQDRMGSSYNEQFF.

This clonotype was seen only a few times. The chain couples TRBV6-2 or TRBV6-3 to TRBJ2-1; D is unresolved. V was clipped by 1 base and J by 10 bases, with 8 bases between them. This CDR3 has 12 residues. Germline CDR1 MNHEY, CDR2 SVGEGT. This CDR3 is CASSYLSTEQFF. CDR3 coding DNA: TGTGCCAGCAGTTACTTGTCGACAGAGCAGTTCTTC.

This clonotype occurred many times. Here the CDR3 reads CSARWDTGELFF. CDR3 sequence (DNA): TGCAGCGCGAGGTGGGACACCGGGGAGCTGTTTTTT. This chain joins TRBV29-1 and TRBJ2-2; no definite D call. The CDR3 extends over 12 amino acids. V was clipped by 7 bases and J by 3 bases, with 9 bases between them. CDR1 and CDR2 from the germline V gene are SQVTM and ANQGSEA.

A note on this clonotype: One junction end disagrees with the germline gene, perhaps due to a read error. The V and J genes are TRBV13 and TRBJ2-3; tentatively, D is TRBD1 (5 bases). The CDR3 runs to 11 residues. The germline V gene encodes CDR1 PRHDT and CDR2 FYEKMQ (reference sequence). The CDR3 protein is CASSLTGTQYF. The CDR3 nucleotides read TGTGCCAGCAGCTTAACAGGTACGCAGTATTTT.

This sequence joins TRBV11-1 and TRBJ2-5; 7 nucleotides line up with TRBD1. The J segment lost 0 bases and the V segment lost 2 bases, leaving 3 bases of the junction unmatched. Germline loops: CDR1 SGHAT, CDR2 FQDESV (reference sequence). The CDR3 sequence is 15 residues long. In DNA form, the CDR3 reads TGTGCCAGCAGCTTACACAGGGGCTACCAAGAGACCCAGTACTTC. Its translation is CASSLHRGYQETQYF. The full variable domain, its missing parts supplied by reference TRBV11-1 and TRBJ2-5, is EAEVAQSPRYKITEKSQAVAFWCDPISGHATLYWYRQILGQGPELLVQFQDESVVDDSQLPKDRFSAERLKGVDSTLKIQPAELGDSAMYLCASSLHRGYQETQYFGPGTRLLVL.

This clonotype was counted only a few times. This chain connects TRBV12-3 or TRBV12-4 to TRBJ2-1, with 11 bases aligning to TRBD2. This CDR3 comprises 17 residues. With 6 bases clipped from V and 6 bases from J, the junction kept 13 bases outside the gene matches. The CDR3 is CASSDSGRAVQFNEQFF. CDR3 DNA: TGTGCCAGCAGCGATAGCGGGAGGGCCGTCCAGTTCAATGAGCAGTTCTTC.

Many counts were recorded for this clonotype. This chain uses TRBV7-9 with TRBJ1-1, with D tentatively TRBD1 (5 bases). There are 15 residues in the CDR3. Trimming took 1 base from V and 1 from J, leaving 10 bases between them. The V gene's germline CDR1 is SEHNR and CDR2 FQNEAQ (reference sequence). CDR3 sequence: CASSLGAGTNTEAFF. The CDR3 DNA reads as TGTGCCAGCAGCTTAGGGGCAGGGACGAACACTGAAGCTTTCTTT.

In regard to this clonotype: This may come from a read error, since a much larger clone is one base off. V and J are TRBV15 and TRBJ1-5; maybe TRBD1 (5 bases). Germline CDR1 LNHNV, CDR2 YYDKDF (reference sequence). The CDR3 totals 15 residues. The CDR3 protein is CAASRDRGANQPQHF. For the CDR3, the DNA is TGTGCCGCCAGCAGAGATCGAGGGGCCAATCAGCCCCAGCATTTT. The full variable domain, its missing parts supplied by reference TRBV15 and TRBJ1-5, is DAMVIQNPRYQVTQFGKPVTLSCSQTLNHNVMYWYQQKSSQAPKLLFHYYDKDFNNEADTPDNFQSRRPNTSFCFLDIRSPGLGDTAMYLCAASRDRGANQPQHFGDGTRLSIL.

This clonotype was detected a few times. The chain combines TRBV6-1 with TRBJ1-2; no reliable D call. With 6 bases removed from V and 3 bases from J, the gap between germline ends came to 5 bases. Germline lookup yields CDR1 MNHNS and CDR2 SASEGT. The CDR3 has 11 residues. The CDR3 DNA reads as TGTGCCAGCAGCTTGTACTATGGCTACACCTTC. Translating it yields CASSLYYGYTF.

This clonotype was seen many times. The rearrangement links TRBV5-4 to TRBJ1-6, with 7 nucleotides matching TRBD1. The length of the CDR3 is 16 residues. Trimming took 4 bases from V and 7 from J; bases not matched to a gene: 11. Germline V gene data show CDR1 as SGHNT and CDR2 as YYREEE (reference sequence). The CDR3, as DNA: TGTGCCAGCAGCCGCTGGGACAGCTTCGGGAATTCACCCCTCCACTTT. Encoded protein: CASSRWDSFGNSPLHF.

V gene TRBV12-3 or TRBV12-4 combines with J gene TRBJ1-1, with D possibly TRBD1 on 5 matching bases. V shed 0 bases and J shed 1 base, with 18 bases lying between them. The length of the CDR3 is 18 residues. CDR3 region: CASSLAEGIERENTEAFF. The CDR3 coding sequence is TGTGCCAGCAGTTTAGCGGAGGGGATAGAAAGGGAGAACACTGAAGCTTTCTTT.

V and J are TRBV29-1 and TRBJ2-3; TRBD2 might be the D (5 bases). CDR3 length: 11 residues. Trimming stripped 8 bases from V and 6 bases from J, with 12 bases between. The germline V gene encodes CDR1 SQVTM and CDR2 ANQGSEA. This chain's CDR3 is CSRRALDTQYF. Here the CDR3 DNA reads TGCAGCAGGCGGGCCTTGGATACGCAGTATTTT.

There are many counts of this clonotype. The chain employs TRBV6-5 and TRBJ2-3, with D perhaps TRBD1 (6 bases). The CDR3 spans 15 residues. The germline V gene has CDR1 MNHEY and CDR2 SVGAGI. Trimming cost V 5 bases and J 1 base, with 13 bases left between them. The chain's CDR3 is CASSTQGSGTDTQYF. The CDR3 bases are TGTGCCAGCAGTACACAGGGTTCTGGCACAGATACGCAGTATTTT.

About this clonotype itself: This could be a read error, since a much larger clone is one nucleotide away. The chain joins TRBV12-3 or TRBV12-4 to TRBJ2-3; maybe TRBD1 (6 bases). CDR3 length equals 14 residues. Trimming took 7 bases from V and 6 from J, leaving 17 bases between them. DNA for the CDR3: TGTGCCAGCAAAGCATCCGGGACAATCGATACGCAGTATTTT. It encodes CASKASGTIDTQYF.

In its sample, this clonotype was seen many times. The V gene is TRBV4-1, the J gene TRBJ1-1; possible D gene TRBD1, 6 bases. Trimming left V 5 bases short and J 8 bases short, with 18 bases between. This CDR3 contains 14 residues. Germline assignment: CDR1 MGHRA and CDR2 YSYEKL. The CDR3 coding sequence is TGCGCCAGCAGCTCCAGACAGGATGTTGAGGAAGCTTTCTTT. Translating it yields CASSSRQDVEEAFF.